These 2 T cell receptor beta chains share one sample of origin, sequenced in a study of cytomegalovirus exposure and HLA in healthy donors. The PCR made use of 60 Vbeta and 13 Jbeta primers. The assay was immunoSEQ multiplex PCR, and TCRdb's table has in-frame clones only and misses some. This sample has over 30,000 clones, with 65% to 70% found just once. Material: PBMCs. These TCRs come from a man in his forties in good health and CMV-seropositive.

The chain carries TRBV5-5 and TRBJ1-4, with D perhaps matching TRBD1 (6 bases). The V and J ends lost 2 bases and 8 bases respectively, with 22 bases between them. CDR3 length: 17 amino acids. CDR1 and CDR2 from the germline V gene are SGHKS and YYEKEE (reference sequence). CDR3 in DNA: TGTGCCAGCAGCTTACCACAGGGAATAGAGGTCTGGGAAAAACTGTTTTTT. It translates to CASSLPQGIEVWEKLFF.

This clone was seen more than once but under ten times. The chain employs TRBV29-1 and TRBJ2-5; no definite D call. The CDR3 is made up of 12 amino acids. Germline V CDR1 and CDR2: SQVTM, ANQGSEA. Deletions cut 4 bases from V and 4 bases from J, with 10 bases between. In nucleotides, the CDR3 is TGCAGCGTTGCAGGCTCTGCAGAGACCCAGTACTTC. Translation: CSVAGSAETQYF.